This paragraph reports one TCR beta chain. The V end lost 3 bases, the J end lost 0 bases, and 5 bases lay between the germline ends. Germline-derived CDR1 and CDR2 are SQVTM and ANQGSEA. The CDR3 is made up of 12 amino acids. The data were taken from a study of blood T cell repertoires in COVID-19. The method was immunoSEQ multiplex PCR; TCRdb's version includes in-frame clones alone and lacks a portion of them. This table has approximately 140,000 clones, 85% to 90% appearing once. The rearrangement joins TRBV29-1 to TRBJ2-5, with unresolved D. The sequence came from an older woman with acute or convalescent COVID-19. Sequencing was performed on peripheral blood. CDR3 nucleotides: TGCAGCGTTGATCGGGACCAAGAGACCCAGTACTTC. Protein sequence: CSVDRDQETQYF.